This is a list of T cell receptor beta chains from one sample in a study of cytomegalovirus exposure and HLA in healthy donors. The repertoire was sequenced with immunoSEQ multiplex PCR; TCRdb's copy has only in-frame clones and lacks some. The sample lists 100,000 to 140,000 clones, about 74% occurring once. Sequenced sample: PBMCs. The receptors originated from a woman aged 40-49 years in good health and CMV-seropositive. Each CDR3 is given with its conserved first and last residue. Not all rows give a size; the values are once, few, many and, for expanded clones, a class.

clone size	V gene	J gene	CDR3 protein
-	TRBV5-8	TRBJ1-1	CASSFRDRGAFF
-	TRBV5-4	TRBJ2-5	CASSLDKGETQYF
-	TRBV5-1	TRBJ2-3	CASSSLAGGTDTQYF
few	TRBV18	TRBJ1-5	CASSRDRGGQPQHF
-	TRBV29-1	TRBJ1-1	CSATLGDTEAFF
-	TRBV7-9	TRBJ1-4	CASSATGLGNEKLFF
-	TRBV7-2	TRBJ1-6	CASSPDRVSYSPLHF
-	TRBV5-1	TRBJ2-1	CASSLGLTHLRYNEQFF
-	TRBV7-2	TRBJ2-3	CATAEGRSTDTQYF
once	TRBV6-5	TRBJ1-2	CASTTGGGGYTF
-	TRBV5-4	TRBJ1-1	CASSFTGTHMNTEAFF
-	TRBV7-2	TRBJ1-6	CASSSSYNSPLHF
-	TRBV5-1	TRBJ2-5	CASSLAVRMEETQYF
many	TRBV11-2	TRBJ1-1	CASTPSSGAVSSTEAFF
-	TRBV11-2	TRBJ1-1	CASSLDGKNTEAFF
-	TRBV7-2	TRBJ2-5	CASSSQTGRETQYF
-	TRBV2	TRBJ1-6	CASLPDRGAHSPLHF
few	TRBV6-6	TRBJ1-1	CASSSTGAEAFF
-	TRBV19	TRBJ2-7	CASSGIRGSGSYEQYF
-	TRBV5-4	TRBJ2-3	CASSLDGTGANTDTQYF
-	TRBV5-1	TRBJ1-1	CASSTSSMTGGTEAFF